This T cell receptor (beta chain) is drawn from a study of circulating CD8 cells and anti-PD-1 response in melanoma. Across the whole study: Anti-PD-1 was first-line therapy for seven of 13 patients.

TCR libraries were prepared from about 15 ng of total RNA with the QIAseq Immune Repertoire TCR panel. TCRdb passed the reads through MiXCR, listing each CDR3 protein once. The sample holds approximately 220 distinct CDR3 sequences, 7.6% seen once. In its sample, this clonotype is large. Its antigen remains unknown. Four subsets defined by PD-1 and/or TIGIT were sorted from live CD3+CD8+TCRalphabeta+ cells. Findings and caveats of the study: Replicates were generally not done for experiments. Previously treated and treatment-naive patients were pooled together.

The CDR3 totals 11 residues. V lost 9 bases, J lost 4 bases, and 2 bases stayed unmatched. Per the germline V gene, CDR1 is SNHLY and CDR2 is FYNNEI. The sequence was collected from a human donor with melanoma. The rearrangement uses TRBV2 and TRBJ1-2; TRBD1 matches at 7 bases. The input for sequencing was CD8+ T cells from PBMCs, taken at baseline or after one month of anti-PD-1 therapy (not recorded which). CDR3 sequence: CASDRVYGYTF. CDR3 sequence (DNA): TGTGCCAGTGACAGGGTCTATGGCTACACCTTC.